One and the same sample provided the 7 T cell receptor beta chains below, sequenced in a study of blood T cell repertoires in COVID-19. Some clones are missing from TCRdb's copy, which holds only in-frame ones; the method was immunoSEQ multiplex PCR. The table records some 180,000 clones, around 80% of them present only once. Sequenced: PBMCs or T cells enriched from blood (not recorded which). These receptors were taken from a man aged 60-69 years who had been exposed to COVID-19.

This clone was observed a few times. The chain joins TRBV5-4 to TRBJ2-1; D unresolved. The V end lost 3 bases, the J end lost 4 bases, and 11 bases lay between the germline ends. Germline V gene sequence: CDR1 SGHNT, CDR2 YYREEE (reference sequence). The CDR3 contains 14 residues. The CDR3 protein is CASSSQGEYNEQFF. The CDR3 DNA sequence: TGTGCCAGCAGCTCACAAGGAGAGTACAATGAGCAGTTCTTC.

This clone has more than one count but fewer than ten. The chain carries TRBV5-1 and TRBJ1-1; possibly TRBD1 for D (5 bases). The CDR3 is 15 residues long. V was cut by 0 bases and J by 8 bases, with 17 bases left in between. The germline V gene has CDR1 SGHRS and CDR2 YFSETQ. CDR3 sequence reads: CASSLAGVGRVEAFF. The CDR3 nucleotides are TGCGCCAGCAGCTTGGCTGGGGTGGGCAGGGTCGAAGCTTTCTTT.

This clone was found once. This sequence joins TRBV12-3 or TRBV12-4 and TRBJ2-2; D is uncertain. Trimming pared 3 bases from V and 4 bases from J, leaving 6 bases between. CDR3 length: 13 amino acids. The CDR3 spells CASSFQATGELFF. The CDR3 bases are TGTGCCAGCAGTTTTCAAGCCACCGGGGAGCTGTTTTTT.

In its sample, this clone was seen a few times. The chain couples TRBV6-4 to TRBJ1-2; the match to TRBD1 covers 10 bases. Germline CDR1 and CDR2: MRHNA and SNTAGT. The CDR3 totals 15 residues. After removal of 3 bases from V and 1 base from J, the junction contained 2 bases not matched to a gene. This CDR3 is CASSEGTGVNYGYTF. DNA of the CDR3: TGTGCCAGCAGTGAGGGGACAGGGGTTAACTATGGCTACACCTTC.

The chain recombines TRBV11-3 with TRBJ1-6; D is possibly TRBD1 (6 bases). V dropped 1 base and J dropped 11 bases, with 15 bases sitting between them. Germline CDR1 SGHNT, CDR2 YENEEA. This CDR3 comprises 15 residues. The chain's CDR3 is CASSLGGQGQAPLHF. CDR3 nucleotide sequence: TGTGCCAGCAGCTTAGGAGGCCAGGGGCAAGCACCCCTCCACTTT.

The chain combines TRBV9 with TRBJ1-1, with a tentative D call TRBD1 (6 bases). Trimming left V 3 bases short and J 6 bases short, with 12 bases between. The germline V gene has CDR1 SGDLS and CDR2 YYNGEE. The CDR3 runs 13 residues. CDR3 nucleotides: TGTGCCAGCAGCGGCACAGGGAGAGCTGAAGCTTTCTTT. Amino acid sequence: CASSGTGRAEAFF.

This clone was detected only once. This chain connects TRBV15 to TRBJ1-2, with TRBD1 as a possible D gene (6 bases). The V end lost 1 base, the J end lost 3 bases, and 6 bases lay between the germline ends. CDR3 length: 13 residues. Germline CDR1 LNHNV, CDR2 YYDKDF (reference sequence). CDR3 nucleotides: TGTGCCACCAGCAGAGGACAGGACTATGGCTACACCTTC. Translation: CATSRGQDYGYTF.